This T cell receptor (beta chain) was recovered during a study of blood T cell repertoires in COVID-19. Study summary: Material from acute and convalescent COVID-19 was sourced from the United States, Italy and Spain.

In the original processing: Using reference gene primer amplification, nucleated cell counts were estimated. TCRdb's table, derived via immunoSEQ multiplex PCR, lists solely in-frame clones and lacks some. The V and J calls and the clone size are those of that table, but D and trimming were determined from the DNA. The table shows 46,000 or so clones, with roughly 80% occurring only once. Germline V gene sequence: CDR1 LNHDA, CDR2 SQIVND (reference sequence). V dropped 1 base and J dropped 0 bases, with 9 bases sitting between them. The CDR3 loop spans 15 amino acids. The rearrangement joins TRBV19 to TRBJ1-1; unclear D gene. This TCR was recovered from a human donor in a cohort sampled during active COVID-19. The sample comprised peripheral blood. The CDR3: CASSIAAGLNTEAFF. In nucleotides, the CDR3 is TGTGCCAGTAGTATAGCCGCGGGGTTGAACACTGAAGCTTTCTTT.